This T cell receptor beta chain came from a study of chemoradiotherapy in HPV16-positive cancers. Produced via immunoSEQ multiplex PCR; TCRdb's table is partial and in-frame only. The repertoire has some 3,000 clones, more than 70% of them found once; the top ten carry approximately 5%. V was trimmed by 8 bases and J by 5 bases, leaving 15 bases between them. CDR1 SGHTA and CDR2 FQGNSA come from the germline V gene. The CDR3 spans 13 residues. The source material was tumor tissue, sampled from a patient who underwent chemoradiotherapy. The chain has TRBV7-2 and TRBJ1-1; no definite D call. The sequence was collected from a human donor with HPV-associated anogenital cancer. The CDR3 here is CASGPNLRTEAFF. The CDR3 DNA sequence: TGTGCCAGCGGCCCGAACCTTAGAACTGAAGCTTTCTTT.